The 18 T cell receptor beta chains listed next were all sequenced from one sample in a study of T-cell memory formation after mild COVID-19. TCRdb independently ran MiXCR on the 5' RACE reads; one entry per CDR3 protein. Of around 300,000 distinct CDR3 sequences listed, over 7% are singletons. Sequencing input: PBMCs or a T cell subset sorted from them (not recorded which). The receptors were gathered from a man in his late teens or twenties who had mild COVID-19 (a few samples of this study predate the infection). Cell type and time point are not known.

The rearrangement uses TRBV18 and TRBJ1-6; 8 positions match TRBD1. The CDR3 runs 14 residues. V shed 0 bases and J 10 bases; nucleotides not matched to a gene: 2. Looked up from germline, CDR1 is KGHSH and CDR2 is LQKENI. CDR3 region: CASSPPDRASPLHF. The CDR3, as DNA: TGTGCCAGCTCACCACCGGACAGGGCGTCACCCCTCCACTTT.

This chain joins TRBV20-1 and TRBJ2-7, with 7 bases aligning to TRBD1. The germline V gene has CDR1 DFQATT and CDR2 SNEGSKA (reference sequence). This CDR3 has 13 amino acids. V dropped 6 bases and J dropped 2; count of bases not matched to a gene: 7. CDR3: CSAGGDRAYEQYF. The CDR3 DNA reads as TGCAGTGCGGGTGGGGACAGAGCCTACGAGCAGTACTTC.

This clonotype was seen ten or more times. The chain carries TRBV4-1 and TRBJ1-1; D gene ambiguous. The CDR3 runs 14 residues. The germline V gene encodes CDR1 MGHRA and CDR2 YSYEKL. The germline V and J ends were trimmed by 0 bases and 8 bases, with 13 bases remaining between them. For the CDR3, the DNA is TGCGCCAGCAGCCAAGATTTTGGAGCAGCCGAAGCTTTCTTT. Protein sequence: CASSQDFGAAEAFF.

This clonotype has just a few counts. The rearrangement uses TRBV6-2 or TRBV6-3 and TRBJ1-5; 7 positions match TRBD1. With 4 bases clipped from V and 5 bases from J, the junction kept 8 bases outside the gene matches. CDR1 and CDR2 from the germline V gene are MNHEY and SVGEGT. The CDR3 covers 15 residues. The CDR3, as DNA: TGTGCCAGCAGTTCGACAGGGACGGGCTATCAGCCCCAGCATTTT. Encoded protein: CASSSTGTGYQPQHF.

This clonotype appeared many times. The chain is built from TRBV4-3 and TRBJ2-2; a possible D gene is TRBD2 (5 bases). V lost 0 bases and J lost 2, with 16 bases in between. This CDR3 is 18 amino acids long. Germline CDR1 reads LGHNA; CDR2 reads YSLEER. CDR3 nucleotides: TGCGCCAGCAGCCAAGAGCGGGCAGTGGTTCTAAACACCGGGGAGCTGTTTTTT. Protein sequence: CASSQERAVVLNTGELFF.

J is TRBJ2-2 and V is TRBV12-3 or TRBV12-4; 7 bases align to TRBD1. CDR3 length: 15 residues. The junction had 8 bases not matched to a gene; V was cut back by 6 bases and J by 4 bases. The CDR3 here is CASRRQGWGTGELFF. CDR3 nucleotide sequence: TGTGCCAGCAGGCGACAGGGTTGGGGCACCGGGGAGCTGTTTTTT.

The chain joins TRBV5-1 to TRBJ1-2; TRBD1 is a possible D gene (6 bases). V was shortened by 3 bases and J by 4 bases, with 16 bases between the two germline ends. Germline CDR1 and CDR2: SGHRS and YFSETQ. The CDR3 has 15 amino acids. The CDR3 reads CASSSEGGSFYGYTF. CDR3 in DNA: TGCGCCAGCAGCTCCGAGGGGGGCTCCTTCTATGGCTACACCTTC.

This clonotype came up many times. Here the CDR3 DNA reads TGCGCCAGCAGCTTGGACCAAGAGACCCAGTACTTC. Protein: CASSLDQETQYF. The V and J genes are TRBV5-1 and TRBJ2-5; no definite D call. Germline V gene sequence: CDR1 SGHRS, CDR2 YFSETQ. CDR3 length equals 12 residues. Trimming left V 0 bases short and J 0 bases short, with 0 bases between.

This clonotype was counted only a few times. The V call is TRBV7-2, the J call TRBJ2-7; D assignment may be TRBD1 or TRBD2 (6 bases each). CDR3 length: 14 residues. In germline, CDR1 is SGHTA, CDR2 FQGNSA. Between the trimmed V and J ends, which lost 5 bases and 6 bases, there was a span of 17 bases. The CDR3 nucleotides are TGTGCCAGCAGCGCGGGACACCCGACCTCCGAGCAGTACTTC. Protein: CASSAGHPTSEQYF.

CDR3 in amino acids: CASSSGRGIWNEQFF. DNA of the CDR3: TGTGCCAGCAGCTCCGGCCGGGGGATATGGAATGAGCAGTTCTTC. This chain uses TRBV12-3 or TRBV12-4 with TRBJ2-1; D is possibly TRBD2 (6 bases). The CDR3 loop spans 15 amino acids. Deletions cut 6 bases from V and 7 bases from J, with 19 bases between.

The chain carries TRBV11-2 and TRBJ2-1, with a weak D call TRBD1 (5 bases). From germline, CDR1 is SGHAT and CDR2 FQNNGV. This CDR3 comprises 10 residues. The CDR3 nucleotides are TGTGCATCTCAAGGGGTAGAGCAGTTCTTC. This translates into CASQGVEQFF.

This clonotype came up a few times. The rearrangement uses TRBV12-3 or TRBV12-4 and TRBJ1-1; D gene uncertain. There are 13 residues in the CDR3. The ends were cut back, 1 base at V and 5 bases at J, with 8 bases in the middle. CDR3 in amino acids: CASSLGPKTEAFF. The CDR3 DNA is TGTGCCAGCAGTTTAGGCCCTAAGACTGAAGCTTTCTTT.

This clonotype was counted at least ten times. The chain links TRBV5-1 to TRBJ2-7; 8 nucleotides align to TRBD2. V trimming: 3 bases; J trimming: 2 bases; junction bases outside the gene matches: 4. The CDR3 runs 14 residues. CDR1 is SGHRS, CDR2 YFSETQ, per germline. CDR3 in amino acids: CASSWAGGAYEQYF. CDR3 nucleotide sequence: TGCGCCAGCAGCTGGGCCGGGGGGGCCTACGAGCAGTACTTC.

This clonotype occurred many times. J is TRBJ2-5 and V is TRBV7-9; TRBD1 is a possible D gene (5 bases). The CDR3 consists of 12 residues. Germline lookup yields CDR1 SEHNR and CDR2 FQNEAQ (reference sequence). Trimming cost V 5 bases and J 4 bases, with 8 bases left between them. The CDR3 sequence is CASSPQGETQYF. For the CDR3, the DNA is TGTGCCAGCAGCCCCCAGGGAGAGACCCAGTACTTC. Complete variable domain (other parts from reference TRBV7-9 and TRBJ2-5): DTGVSQNPRHKITKRGQNVTFRCDPISEHNRLYWYRQTLGQGPEFLTYFQNEAQLEKSRLLSDRFSAERPKGSFSTLEIQRTEQGDSAMYLCASSPQGETQYFGPGTRLLVL.

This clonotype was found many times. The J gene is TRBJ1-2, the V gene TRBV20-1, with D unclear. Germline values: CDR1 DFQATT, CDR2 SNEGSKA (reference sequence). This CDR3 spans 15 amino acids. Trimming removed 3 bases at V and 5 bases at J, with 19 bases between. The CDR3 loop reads CSASPPARAGYGYTF. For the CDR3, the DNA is TGCAGTGCTAGCCCCCCCGCCCGGGCCGGGTATGGCTACACCTTC.

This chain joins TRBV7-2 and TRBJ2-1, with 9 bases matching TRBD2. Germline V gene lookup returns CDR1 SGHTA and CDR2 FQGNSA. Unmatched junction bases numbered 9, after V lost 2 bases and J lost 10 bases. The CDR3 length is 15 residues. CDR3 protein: CASSLSLAGAGEQFF. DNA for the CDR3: TGTGCCAGCAGCTTATCATTAGCGGGGGCAGGCGAGCAGTTCTTC.

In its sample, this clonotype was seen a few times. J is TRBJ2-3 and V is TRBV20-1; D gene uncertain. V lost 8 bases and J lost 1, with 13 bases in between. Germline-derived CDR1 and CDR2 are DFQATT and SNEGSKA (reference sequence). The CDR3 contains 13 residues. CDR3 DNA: TGCAGTCCCGTTGGTTATCGCACAGATACGCAGTATTTT. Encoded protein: CSPVGYRTDTQYF.

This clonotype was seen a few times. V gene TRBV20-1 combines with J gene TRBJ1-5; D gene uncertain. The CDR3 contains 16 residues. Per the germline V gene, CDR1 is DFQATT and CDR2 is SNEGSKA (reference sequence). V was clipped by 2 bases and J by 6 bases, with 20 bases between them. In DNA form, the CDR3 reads TGCAGTGCTAGAAGGGAAGTCGCTTCTGTTGGTCAGCCCCAGCATTTT. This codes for CSARREVASVGQPQHF.